In this sample, the clone carrying this T cell receptor beta chain turned up a few times. What it binds is unknown. Time point described: week 23, last vaccination. Mutant IDH1 20-mer peptide, at 300 ug, made up each vaccine dose, with topical imiquimod. CDR3 length equals 14 residues. J was trimmed by 2 bases and V by 4 bases; bases with no gene match: 6. In germline, CDR1 is SGHRS, CDR2 YFSETQ. The sample originates from a study of a mutant IDH1 vaccine in newly diagnosed glioma. Sequenced by immunoSEQ multiplex PCR; TCRdb stores in-frame clones only, minus some. The sample has 25,000 to 35,000 clones, approximately 87% seen once; the top ten hold around 2.4%. Study results and limitations: Apparently, pseudoprogression bore no relation to changes among the top peripheral T cell clonotypes.

The rearrangement joins TRBV5-1 to TRBJ2-7, with 7 positions matching TRBD1. This clonotype was sampled from a man aged 40-50 years with glioma. This sample comprised PBMCs, obtained from a glioma patient whose treatment included an IDH1 peptide vaccine. The CDR3 bases are TGCGCCAGCAGCACGGGACAGCCCCCCTACGAGCAGTACTTC. Protein: CASSTGQPPYEQYF. The variable domain in full, with the rest retrieved from reference TRBV5-1 and TRBJ2-7, is KAGVTQTPRYLIKTRGQQVTLSCSPISGHRSVSWYQQTPGQGLQFLFEYFSETQRNKGNFPGRFSGRQFSNSRSEMNVSTLELGDSALYLCASSTGQPPYEQYFGPGTRLTVT.